This record covers a single TCR beta chain. No cognate antigen has been identified for it. No base qualities exist here, and no much larger clone lies one base off it. In the same sample, other DNA sequences code for this CDR3. The data originate from a study of T cell responses to AZD1222 COVID-19 vaccine (dated by TCRdb to the early 2020s). Looking at the study overall: AZD1222 recipients with second doses at about 4 weeks or about 12 weeks were pooled, because spike-specific TCR depth and breadth did not differ between schedules. TCR sequencing covered fewer than 250 trial participants: about 210 given two doses of AZD1222 and some 25 given two doses of MenACWY control vaccine. Trial participants were enrolled by age into subgroups of 18-55, 56-69 and 70-plus years, and about 150, 27 and 61 TCR-sequenced participants, respectively, were included in these subgroups. What the work shows at the level of the full study, not this receptor alone: Participants were mostly white British and included more females than males, and it was suggested by the authors that clonal diversity may have been underestimated. The vaccine-associated CD4 TCRs covered the entire spike protein, and the dominant responses fell in regions 160-218 and 743-854. The 56-69-year group was small, and its depth increase did not reach significance, likely because of low power. No day 14 peak-response samples were available, so repertoires were characterized only after the peak T cell response. Conclusions about previously exposed vaccinees are limited, since just five or six AZD1222 recipients were seropositive for SARS-CoV-2 at baseline. Reportedly, close to half of the unique spike-specific TCRs recognized epitopes lying outside the regions that are mutated in the B.1.351 and B.1.1.7 variants. After two AZD1222 doses, both the breadth and the depth of spike-specific TCRs were significantly higher than at day 0 and than in MenACWY recipients.

The CDR3 regions of human TCRbeta chains were subjected to immunosequencing. In the authors' own workflow: Repertoire TCRs were checked for matches against a reference library of SARS-CoV-2-specific TCRs that had been generated using the MIRA antigen-specificity platform. Breadth was defined as the fraction of unique TCRs that were SARS-CoV-2-associated, and depth was defined as the fraction of total T cells that were SARS-CoV-2-associated. Using the MIRA data, each spike-specific TCR was assigned both to the spike region to which the TCR was reactive and to a CD4 or CD8 class. Log10-transformed breadth and depth values were compared by one-way ANOVA with Sidak's multiple comparisons tests. As stored in TCRdb, this immuneACCESS dataset retains in-frame rearrangements with V and J assigned. A fraction of the clones does not appear; measured against another copy, unresolved V genes explain less than half of the discrepancy, and the remainder lacks a known reason. V and J calls and clone size follow that table, whereas D and trimming were derived from the DNA. Within this sample are approximately 100,000 clones, with roughly 90% of them counted one time only. About 4.9% of the sample lies in the top ten.

The CDR3 holds 14 amino acids from the cysteine to the phenylalanine. Just the 42-base CDR3 DNA is kept, in frame starting at base 1. Via the germline V gene (reference sequence), CDR1 is LNHDA and CDR2 SQIVND. Clipping removes 5 bases from V and 2 bases from J, with 5 as the unmatched junction base count. In light of the paper, this sample's time point label describes: baseline before first vaccination. Vaccinee samples came from UK trials COV001 and COV002, including a single-blind randomized controlled phase 2/3 trial of AZD1222 (ChAdOx1 nCoV-19) in healthy adults. Trial participant PBMC samples were collected at day 0 and day 28 after the second dose for TCRbeta chain sequencing.

The sample here was peripheral blood, taken on day 0 of AZD1222 vaccination. This sequence uses TRBV19 and TRBJ2-7, with 8 bases in between that match TRBD1. The sequence came from an adult in good health. The CDR3 protein is CASSAGTGAYEQYF. The nucleotide sequence is given as TGTGCCAGTAGTGCCGGGACAGGTGCCTACGAGCAGTACTTC.